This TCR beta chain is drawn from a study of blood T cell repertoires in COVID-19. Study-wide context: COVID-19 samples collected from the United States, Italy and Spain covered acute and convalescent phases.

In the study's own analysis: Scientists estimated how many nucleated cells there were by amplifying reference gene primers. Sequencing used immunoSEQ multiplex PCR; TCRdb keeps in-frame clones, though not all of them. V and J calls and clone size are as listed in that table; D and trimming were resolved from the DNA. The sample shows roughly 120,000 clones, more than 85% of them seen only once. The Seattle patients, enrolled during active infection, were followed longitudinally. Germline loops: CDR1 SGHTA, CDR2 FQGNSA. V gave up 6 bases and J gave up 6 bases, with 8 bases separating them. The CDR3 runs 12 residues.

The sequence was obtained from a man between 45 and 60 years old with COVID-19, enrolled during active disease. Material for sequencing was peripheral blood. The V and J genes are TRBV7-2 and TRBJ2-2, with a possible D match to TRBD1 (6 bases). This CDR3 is CASREGAGELFF. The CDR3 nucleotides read TGTGCCAGCAGAGAGGGGGCCGGGGAGCTGTTTTTT.